This record looks at one TCR beta chain sequence and its context. As yet, its antigen is unknown. The protocol was immunoSEQ multiplex PCR, while the TCRdb copy is restricted to in-frame clones and leaves out a portion. The profile shows around 83,000 clones, over 80% of them singletons. The data are from a study of T cells in localized non-small cell lung cancer. Study-wide results and caveats: It remains possible that heterogeneity exists, since only one tumor region was sequenced. There were a median roughly 54 of the top 100 tumor clones appearing in adjacent lung. T cell clonality was highest in uninvolved adjacent lung, above tumor.

With 4 bases removed from V and 2 bases from J, the gap between germline ends came to 13 bases. The CDR3 sequence is 15 residues long. Germline V gives CDR1 SNHLY, CDR2 FYNNEI. This sequence originates from a man between 40 and 70 years old with stage I squamous cell lung carcinoma. This specimen was peripheral blood, taken before any cancer treatment. The chain joins TRBV2 to TRBJ2-3; a possible D gene is TRBD2 (6 bases). The CDR3 spells CASSAAGPYTDTQYF. For the CDR3, the DNA is TGTGCCAGCAGTGCGGCGGGGCCATACACAGATACGCAGTATTTT.